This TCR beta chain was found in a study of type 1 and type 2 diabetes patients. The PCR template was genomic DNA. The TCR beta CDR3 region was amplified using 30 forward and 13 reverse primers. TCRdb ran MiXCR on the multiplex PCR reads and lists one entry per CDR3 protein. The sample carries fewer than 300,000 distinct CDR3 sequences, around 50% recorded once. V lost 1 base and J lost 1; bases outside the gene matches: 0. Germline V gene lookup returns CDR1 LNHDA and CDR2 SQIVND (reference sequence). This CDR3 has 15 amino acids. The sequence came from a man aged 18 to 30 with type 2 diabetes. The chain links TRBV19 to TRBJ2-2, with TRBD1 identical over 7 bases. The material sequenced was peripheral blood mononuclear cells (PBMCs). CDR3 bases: TGTGCCAGTAGTATAGGGACAGGGAACACCGGGGAGCTGTTTTTT. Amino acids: CASSIGTGNTGELFF.